The TCR beta chain under discussion was sequenced for a study of Ad26.COV2.S vaccination and SARS-CoV-2 variants. Treatment reported: 15 to 20 received Ad26.COV2.S at low or high dose, single or two shots; a few received placebo; per-sample allocation not given. Repertoires come from day 63 after the first vaccine or placebo injection. It was an adult aged 18-55 years in Boston who was the donor. With V trimmed by 4 bases and J by 2 bases, 4 bases remained unmatched. CDR1 is PRHDT and CDR2 is FYEKMQ in the germline V gene (reference sequence). The CDR3 runs 15 residues. Data came from immunoSEQ multiplex PCR; TCRdb stores just in-frame clones and leaves some out. The table shows roughly 320,000 clones, with roughly 80% occurring only once.

The input for sequencing was peripheral blood, taken in a trial of Ad26.COV2.S vaccine versus placebo. V gene TRBV13 combines with J gene TRBJ1-3, with 8 bases lining up with TRBD1. The source is a person between 18 and 60 years old who received the Ad26.COV2.S COVID-19 vaccine or a placebo. In DNA form, the CDR3 reads TGTGCCAGCAGCTCGGTGGACAGGGCTGGAAACACCATATATTTT. Its translation is CASSSVDRAGNTIYF.